The 18 T cell receptor beta chains in this list originate from one sample, sequenced in a study of control samples from healthy donors and cancer patients. Libraries were prepared by immunoSEQ multiplex PCR; TCRdb keeps only in-frame clonotypes and omits some of them. The sample shows 150,000 to 200,000 clones, around 94% of them seen only once. Sequenced input: blood. All receptors derive from a man aged 25 to 40 in good health.

The chain links TRBV5-4 to TRBJ1-5; D possibly corresponds to TRBD1 (5 bases). CDR3 length: 14 residues. Trimming cost V 0 bases and J 3 bases, with 7 bases left between them. Looked up from germline, CDR1 is SGHNT and CDR2 is YYREEE (reference sequence). CDR3 residues: CASSLGGANQPQHF. The CDR3 DNA sequence: TGTGCCAGCAGCTTGGGAGGGGCCAATCAGCCCCAGCATTTT.

V gene TRBV28 combines with J gene TRBJ2-5; D not resolved. Germline V gene data show CDR1 as MDHEN and CDR2 as SYDVKM. The germline V and J ends were trimmed by 5 bases and 5 bases, with 12 bases remaining between them. This CDR3 spans 13 amino acids. The CDR3 DNA reads TGTGCCAGCAGTCTGACGAACTGGGAGACCCAGTACTTC. It yields the protein CASSLTNWETQYF.

CDR3 amino acids: CASRMDSSGANVLTF. For the CDR3, the DNA is TGTGCCAGCAGGATGGACAGCTCTGGGGCCAACGTCCTGACTTTC. The chain combines TRBV6-6 with TRBJ2-6, with a possible D match to TRBD1 (6 bases). Trimming removed 6 bases from V and 0 bases from J, with 9 bases in between. Germline V gene lookup returns CDR1 MNHNY and CDR2 SVGAGI (reference sequence). The CDR3 has 15 amino acids.

This clone was observed once. The chain recombines TRBV6-5 with TRBJ1-2; no reliable D call. The V end was cut by 6 bases, the J end by 7 bases, with 12 bases between. CDR1 is MNHEY and CDR2 is SVGAGI in the germline V gene. The CDR3 spans 12 residues. CDR3 in amino acids: CASSVIRGGYTF. CDR3 nucleotide sequence: TGTGCCAGCAGCGTGATCCGCGGTGGCTACACCTTC.

The gene calls are TRBV9 and TRBJ2-5; 8 positions match TRBD2. The CDR3 has 17 amino acids. The germline CDR1 and CDR2 sequences are SGDLS and YYNGEE. V shed 0 bases, J shed 2 bases, and the junction held 9 bases outside the gene matches. CDR3 DNA sequence: TGTGCCAGCAGCGTAGGTCCCCTTAGCGGGGTACAAGAGACCCAGTACTTC. It translates to CASSVGPLSGVQETQYF. The variable domain in full, with the rest retrieved from reference TRBV9 and TRBJ2-5, is DSGVTQTPKHLITATGQRVTLRCSPRSGDLSVYWYQQSLDQGLQFLIQYYNGEERAKGNILERFSAQQFPDLHSELNLSSLELGDSALYFCASSVGPLSGVQETQYFGPGTRLLVL.

The chain uses TRBV3-1 (or the pseudogene TRBV3-2) and TRBJ1-1; D perhaps matches TRBD1 (6 bases). Trimming cost V 4 bases and J 1 base, with 10 bases left between them. The CDR3 length is 14 residues. Germline V gives CDR1 LGHDT, CDR2 YNNKEL (reference sequence). CDR3 in amino acids: CASSLTTGNTEAFF. As DNA, the CDR3 is TGTGCCAGCAGCCTCACGACAGGGAACACTGAAGCTTTCTTT.

The rearrangement links TRBV30 to TRBJ2-3; TRBD2 agrees at 12 bases. This CDR3 spans 13 amino acids. Germline CDR1 GTSNPN, CDR2 SVGIG (reference sequence). V lost 3 bases to trimming and J lost 10 bases; unmatched junction nucleotides: 5. The CDR3 protein is CAWRLAGGRPQYF. The CDR3 DNA reads TGTGCCTGGAGACTAGCGGGGGGCCGCCCGCAGTATTTT.

The gene calls are TRBV3-1 (or the pseudogene TRBV3-2) and TRBJ1-2; 7 bases are a match to TRBD1. The CDR3 runs to 13 residues. Per the germline V gene, CDR1 is LGHDT and CDR2 is YNNKEL (reference sequence). The ends lost 5 bases at V and 8 bases at J; junction bases unmatched: 8. DNA for the CDR3: TGTGCCAGCAGCAGAAACGACAGGGTAGGCTACACCTTC. This gives the protein CASSRNDRVGYTF.

Note on this clone: Other DNA sequences in the sample encode the same CDR3. The rearrangement joins TRBV27 to TRBJ2-2; TRBD2 is a possible D gene (6 bases). Germline V gene lookup returns CDR1 MNHEY and CDR2 SMNVEV (reference sequence). The CDR3 length is 12 residues. V was clipped by 4 bases and J by 6 bases, with 6 bases between them. The CDR3 sequence: CASSWGAGELFF. The CDR3 nucleotides are TGTGCCAGCAGTTGGGGGGCCGGGGAGCTGTTTTTT.

The chain combines TRBV4-3 with TRBJ2-1; D may correspond to TRBD1 or TRBD2 (5 bases each). The length of the CDR3 is 17 residues. The germline V and J ends were trimmed by 0 bases and 0 bases, with 12 bases remaining between them. Germline assignment: CDR1 LGHNA and CDR2 YSLEER. The DNA for the CDR3 is TGCGCCAGCAGCCAAGATAACCCGGGGCTCTCCTACAATGAGCAGTTCTTC. This translates into CASSQDNPGLSYNEQFF.

In regard to this clone: Other DNA sequences in the sample encode the same CDR3. This chain links TRBV5-1 with TRBJ2-7, with D perhaps TRBD1 (5 bases). V lost 1 base, J lost 0 bases, and 5 bases lay in between. This CDR3 has 13 amino acids. Germline V lookup: CDR1 SGHRS, CDR2 YFSETQ. CDR3 residues: CASSLTGSYEQYF. The CDR3, as DNA: TGCGCCAGCAGCTTGACAGGCTCCTACGAGCAGTACTTC.

The CDR3 nucleotides read TGTGCCAGCAGCTCCGGGGTGGGAGCCGCCGGGGAGCTGTTTTTT. It encodes CASSSGVGAAGELFF. V and J are TRBV7-6 and TRBJ2-2; D possibly corresponds to TRBD2 (5 bases). The CDR3 consists of 15 residues. Trimming shortened V by 4 bases and J by 6 bases, and 15 bases separated the two germline ends. Germline CDR1 is SGHVS and CDR2 is FNYEAQ. The full variable domain, with the rest looked up from reference TRBV7-6 and TRBJ2-2, is GAGVSQSPRYKVTKRGQDVALRCDPISGHVSLYWYRQALGQGPEFLTYFNYEAQQDKSGLPNDRFSAERPEGSISTLTIQRTEQRDSAMYRCASSSGVGAAGELFFGEGSRLTVL.

J is TRBJ1-2 and V is TRBV4-3, with 7 bases aligning to TRBD1. Trimming cost V 0 bases and J 8 bases; bases outside gene matches: 6. Per the germline V gene, CDR1 is LGHNA and CDR2 is YSLEER. The CDR3 covers 14 residues. The CDR3 coding sequence is TGCGCCAGCAGCCAAGACAGGGGGGGAATAGGCTACACCTTC. This codes for CASSQDRGGIGYTF.

The chain employs TRBV5-1 and TRBJ1-4; D gene uncertain. CDR1 is SGHRS, CDR2 YFSETQ, per germline. This CDR3 contains 14 residues. V lost 2 bases, J lost 0 bases, and 5 bases lay in between. The CDR3 sequence: CASSFRATNEKLFF. The CDR3 DNA is TGCGCCAGCAGCTTCAGAGCAACTAATGAAAAACTGTTTTTT.

This sequence joins TRBV20-1 and TRBJ1-3; the D is unclear. The V and J ends lost 5 bases and 0 bases respectively, with 2 bases between them. Germline CDR1 DFQATT, CDR2 SNEGSKA (reference sequence). The CDR3 sequence is 11 residues long. In DNA form, the CDR3 reads TGCAGTGCTTACTCTGGAAACACCATATATTTT. Translated, it gives CSAYSGNTIYF.

This chain joins TRBV5-1 and TRBJ1-4, with D perhaps TRBD1 (6 bases). The CDR3 has 16 amino acids. Deletions cut 0 bases from V and 12 bases from J, with 21 bases between. Looked up from germline, CDR1 is SGHRS and CDR2 is YFSETQ. The DNA of the CDR3 is TGCGCCAGCAGCTTGGCCGGCCAGGGGCCGACGGGGGAACTGTTTTTT. Amino acids: CASSLAGQGPTGELFF.

The rearrangement uses TRBV25-1 and TRBJ2-1, with D maybe TRBD2 (5 bases). This CDR3 spans 17 amino acids. Germline-derived CDR1 and CDR2 are MGHDK and SYGVNS. Trimming left V 0 bases short and J 7 bases short, with 19 bases between. The CDR3 protein is CASSEYRELIGPNEQFF. In nucleotides, the CDR3 is TGTGCCAGCAGTGAATATAGGGAGCTTATCGGCCCTAATGAGCAGTTCTTC.

The chain carries TRBV5-1 and TRBJ1-2, with D uncertain. The length of the CDR3 is 15 residues. Germline CDR1 is SGHRS and CDR2 is YFSETQ. Trimming removed 0 bases at V and 3 bases at J, with 12 bases between. CDR3 protein: CASSLGGAGDYGYTF. The CDR3 nucleotides read TGCGCCAGCAGCTTGGGGGGAGCCGGGGACTATGGCTACACCTTC.